This is a list of T cell receptor beta chains from one sample in a study of cytomegalovirus exposure and HLA in healthy donors. Measured with immunoSEQ multiplex PCR; TCRdb has only the in-frame clones, and not every one. The repertoire holds 130,000 or so clones, with about 8.5% as singletons. Sequencing was performed on PBMCs. Receptor source: a man aged 40-55 years in good health and CMV-seronegative. CDR3s include the opening cysteine and the closing phenylalanine or tryptophan. A D gene is named only where the DNA matches it firmly. Not every row has a clone size; where given, it reads once, few, many or a size class.

J gene: TRBJ1-2; clone size: NA; D gene: NA; V gene: TRBV7-9; CDR3 protein: CASSLRRDGVGYTF; CDR3 DNA: TGTGCCAGCAGCTTGAGGAGGGACGGGGTTGGCTACACCTTC
J gene: TRBJ1-1; clone size: few; D gene: TRBD1; V gene: TRBV6-5; CDR3 protein: CASSTGVTEAFF; CDR3 DNA: TGTGCCAGCAGCACAGGGGTCACTGAAGCTTTCTTT
J gene: TRBJ2-2; clone size: few; D gene: TRBD2; V gene: TRBV7-2; CDR3 protein: CASSLKVAGGSNTGELFF; CDR3 DNA: TGTGCCAGCAGCTTAAAAGTAGCGGGGGGCTCGAACACCGGGGAGCTGTTTTTT
J gene: TRBJ1-1; clone size: NA; D gene: TRBD1; V gene: TRBV6-5; CDR3 protein: CASSRQGGTEAFF; CDR3 DNA: TGTGCCAGCAGTCGACAGGGTGGCACTGAAGCTTTCTTT
J gene: TRBJ2-3; clone size: few; D gene: NA; V gene: TRBV11-3; CDR3 protein: CASSSVGPAQYF; CDR3 DNA: TGTGCCAGCAGCTCCGTGGGCCCAGCGCAGTATTTT
J gene: TRBJ2-7; clone size: NA; D gene: TRBD1; V gene: TRBV9; CDR3 protein: CASSASGGPSYEQYF; CDR3 DNA: TGTGCCAGCAGCGCTTCAGGGGGCCCGTCCTACGAGCAGTACTTC
J gene: TRBJ1-6; clone size: few; D gene: NA; V gene: TRBV6-1; CDR3 protein: CATLNYRDGSPLHF; CDR3 DNA: TGTGCCACCTTAAACTACAGGGATGGCTCACCCCTCCACTTT
J gene: TRBJ2-7; clone size: NA; D gene: NA; V gene: TRBV7-2; CDR3 protein: CASSLTATYEQYF; CDR3 DNA: TGTGCCAGCAGCTTGACAGCAACCTACGAGCAGTACTTC
J gene: TRBJ2-5; clone size: NA; D gene: NA; V gene: TRBV29-1; CDR3 protein: CSENRDSGAQYF; CDR3 DNA: TGCAGCGAAAACCGGGACTCCGGGGCCCAGTACTTC
J gene: TRBJ1-6; clone size: NA; D gene: NA; V gene: TRBV7-9; CDR3 protein: CASTPAGVDNSPLHF; CDR3 DNA: TGTGCCAGCACCCCGGCAGGGGTGGATAATTCACCCCTCCACTTT
J gene: TRBJ2-1; clone size: NA; D gene: NA; V gene: TRBV7-9; CDR3 protein: CASSDKRPLGYNEQFF; CDR3 DNA: TGTGCCAGCAGCGACAAACGCCCCCTCGGATACAATGAGCAGTTCTTC
J gene: TRBJ1-6; clone size: few; D gene: TRBD1; V gene: TRBV28; CDR3 protein: CASSLYGVGQGTNSPLHF; CDR3 DNA: TGTGCCAGCAGTTTATACGGCGTTGGACAGGGGACTAATTCACCCCTCCACTTT
J gene: TRBJ2-6; clone size: few; D gene: NA; V gene: TRBV6-5; CDR3 protein: CASSYSPALAVLTF; CDR3 DNA: TGTGCCAGCAGTTACTCCCCAGCTCTAGCCGTCCTGACTTTC
J gene: TRBJ2-3; clone size: NA; D gene: TRBD2; V gene: TRBV10-2; CDR3 protein: CASKYGGSTDTQYF; CDR3 DNA: TGCGCCAGCAAGTACGGGGGGAGCACAGATACGCAGTATTTT
J gene: TRBJ1-5; clone size: few; D gene: NA; V gene: TRBV19; CDR3 protein: CASTPGQSNQPQHF; CDR3 DNA: TGTGCCAGTACACCCGGACAGAGCAATCAGCCCCAGCATTTT
J gene: TRBJ2-2; clone size: NA; D gene: NA; V gene: TRBV7-8; CDR3 protein: CASSTPGAGELFF; CDR3 DNA: TGTGCCAGCAGCACGCCAGGGGCCGGGGAGCTGTTTTTT
J gene: TRBJ1-6; clone size: few; D gene: TRBD1; V gene: TRBV27; CDR3 protein: CASSQGQHNSPLHF; CDR3 DNA: TGTGCCAGCAGCCAGGGACAGCATAATTCACCCCTCCACTTT
J gene: TRBJ1-1; clone size: few; D gene: TRBD1; V gene: TRBV9; CDR3 protein: CASSVGTGTNTEAFF; CDR3 DNA: TGTGCCAGCAGCGTAGGGACAGGGACGAACACTGAAGCTTTCTTT
J gene: TRBJ2-7; clone size: few; D gene: NA; V gene: TRBV2; CDR3 protein: CASNSDSHEQYF; CDR3 DNA: TGTGCCAGCAATAGCGACTCCCACGAGCAGTACTTC
J gene: TRBJ2-7; clone size: few; D gene: NA; V gene: TRBV10-3; CDR3 protein: CAIKAFGGGGPSYEQYF; CDR3 DNA: TGTGCCATCAAAGCCTTTGGCGGGGGCGGACCCTCCTACGAGCAGTACTTC
J gene: TRBJ2-5; clone size: NA; D gene: NA; V gene: TRBV28; CDR3 protein: CASSLLPRGSKWETQYF; CDR3 DNA: TGTGCCAGCAGTTTACTCCCAAGGGGGTCTAAGTGGGAGACCCAGTACTTC
J gene: TRBJ2-2; clone size: few; D gene: TRBD1; V gene: TRBV5-5; CDR3 protein: CASSAGQGNTGELFF; CDR3 DNA: TGTGCCAGCAGCGCGGGACAGGGAAACACCGGGGAGCTGTTTTTT
J gene: TRBJ2-5; clone size: NA; D gene: TRBD1; V gene: TRBV7-9; CDR3 protein: CASSLWVQGEGTQYF; CDR3 DNA: TGTGCCAGCAGCTTATGGGTACAGGGGGAAGGAACCCAGTACTTC
J gene: TRBJ2-1; clone size: NA; D gene: NA; V gene: TRBV27; CDR3 protein: CASRTSSVEQFF; CDR3 DNA: TGTGCCAGCAGGACCAGTAGCGTCGAGCAGTTCTTC
J gene: TRBJ1-2; clone size: few; D gene: NA; V gene: TRBV18; CDR3 protein: CASSPDRIGYGYTF; CDR3 DNA: TGTGCCAGCTCACCTGACAGGATCGGCTATGGCTACACCTTC
J gene: TRBJ2-7; clone size: few; D gene: NA; V gene: TRBV7-9; CDR3 protein: CASSLTDEKYF; CDR3 DNA: TGTGCCAGCAGCCTAACAGACGAGAAGTACTTT
J gene: TRBJ2-5; clone size: NA; D gene: TRBD2; V gene: TRBV9; CDR3 protein: CASSPSGGAIQYF; CDR3 DNA: TGTGCCAGCAGCCCTAGCGGGGGGGCGATCCAGTACTTC
J gene: TRBJ1-5; clone size: few; D gene: TRBD1; V gene: TRBV19; CDR3 protein: CASNYGTAWQPQHF; CDR3 DNA: TGTGCCAGTAATTACGGGACAGCATGGCAGCCCCAGCATTTT
J gene: TRBJ2-3; clone size: NA; D gene: TRBD2; V gene: TRBV5-1; CDR3 protein: CASSPGGGVDTQYF; CDR3 DNA: TGCGCCAGCAGCCCGGGCGGGGGAGTAGATACGCAGTATTTT
J gene: TRBJ2-1; clone size: NA; D gene: NA; V gene: TRBV6-1; CDR3 protein: CASSGVPYEQFF; CDR3 DNA: TGTGCCAGCAGTGGAGTCCCCTATGAGCAGTTCTTC
J gene: TRBJ2-5; clone size: few; D gene: NA; V gene: TRBV5-8; CDR3 protein: CASSLLRTQETQYF; CDR3 DNA: TGTGCCAGCAGCTTGTTGAGGACACAAGAGACCCAGTACTTC
J gene: TRBJ2-1; clone size: few; D gene: NA; V gene: TRBV7-9; CDR3 protein: CASSLDAGSYNEQFF; CDR3 DNA: TGTGCCAGCAGCTTAGACGCGGGTTCCTACAATGAGCAGTTCTTC
J gene: TRBJ1-6; clone size: NA; D gene: NA; V gene: TRBV6-1; CDR3 protein: CASSEGVGDSPLHF; CDR3 DNA: TGTGCCAGCAGTGAAGGAGTAGGAGATTCACCCCTCCACTTT
J gene: TRBJ2-7; clone size: few; D gene: TRBD2; V gene: TRBV6-5; CDR3 protein: CASSYKTSGGAYEQYF; CDR3 DNA: TGTGCCAGCAGTTACAAGACTAGCGGGGGAGCCTACGAGCAGTACTTC
J gene: TRBJ2-3; clone size: NA; D gene: NA; V gene: TRBV4-3; CDR3 protein: CASSQDGGTTDTQYF; CDR3 DNA: TGCGCCAGCAGCCAAGATGGGGGCACCACAGATACGCAGTATTTT
J gene: TRBJ2-7; clone size: NA; D gene: NA; V gene: TRBV7-9; CDR3 protein: CASSPRDTYEQYF; CDR3 DNA: TGTGCCAGCAGCCCCCGGGACACCTACGAGCAGTACTTC
J gene: TRBJ2-7; clone size: NA; D gene: NA; V gene: TRBV23-1; CDR3 protein: CASSLAWYYEQYF; CDR3 DNA: TGCGCCAGCAGTCTGGCCTGGTACTACGAGCAGTACTTC
J gene: TRBJ1-5; clone size: few; D gene: NA; V gene: TRBV28; CDR3 protein: CAIGPRRQYSNQPQHF; CDR3 DNA: TGTGCCATCGGACCTCGGAGGCAATATAGCAATCAGCCCCAGCATTTT
J gene: TRBJ1-5; clone size: few; D gene: TRBD1; V gene: TRBV5-5; CDR3 protein: CASSSPDRGGQPQHF; CDR3 DNA: TGTGCCAGCAGCTCCCCTGACAGGGGCGGGCAGCCCCAGCATTTT
J gene: TRBJ2-3; clone size: few; D gene: NA; V gene: TRBV7-2; CDR3 protein: CASSFTGTDTQYF; CDR3 DNA: TGTGCCAGCAGCTTTACAGGCACAGATACGCAGTATTTT
J gene: TRBJ2-7; clone size: once; D gene: NA; V gene: TRBV4-3; CDR3 protein: CASSQFQGGYYEQYF; CDR3 DNA: TGCGCCAGCAGCCAATTCCAGGGAGGCTACTACGAGCAGTACTTC
J gene: TRBJ1-1; clone size: NA; D gene: NA; V gene: TRBV6-5; CDR3 protein: CASSYYRDTEAFF; CDR3 DNA: TGTGCCAGCAGTTACTACAGGGACACTGAAGCTTTCTTT
J gene: TRBJ1-5; clone size: few; D gene: NA; V gene: TRBV7-2; CDR3 protein: CASSLALGGTQPQHF; CDR3 DNA: TGTGCCAGCAGCTTAGCGCTGGGAGGGACTCAGCCCCAGCATTTT
J gene: TRBJ1-1; clone size: NA; D gene: TRBD1; V gene: TRBV4-3; CDR3 protein: CASSQDWSGGTEAFF; CDR3 DNA: TGCGCCAGCAGCCAAGATTGGTCAGGGGGCACTGAAGCTTTCTTT
J gene: TRBJ1-2; clone size: few; D gene: TRBD1; V gene: TRBV19; CDR3 protein: CASSRQGARYGYTF; CDR3 DNA: TGTGCCAGTAGTAGACAGGGGGCGAGGTATGGCTACACCTTC
J gene: TRBJ2-7; clone size: NA; D gene: TRBD2; V gene: TRBV5-6; CDR3 protein: CASSLETSGVTYEQYF; CDR3 DNA: TGTGCCAGCAGCTTGGAGACTAGCGGGGTTACCTACGAGCAGTACTTC
J gene: TRBJ1-2; clone size: few; D gene: NA; V gene: TRBV5-8; CDR3 protein: CASSLKGPNYGYTF; CDR3 DNA: TGTGCCAGCAGCTTGAAGGGGCCGAACTATGGCTACACCTTC
J gene: TRBJ1-6; clone size: few; D gene: TRBD1; V gene: TRBV6-1; CDR3 protein: CASRETGESPLHF; CDR3 DNA: TGTGCCAGCAGGGAGACAGGGGAGTCACCCCTCCACTTT
J gene: TRBJ2-7; clone size: NA; D gene: TRBD1; V gene: TRBV4-2; CDR3 protein: CASSPRLGQAYEQYF; CDR3 DNA: TGTGCCAGCAGCCCTAGGCTTGGACAGGCCTACGAGCAGTACTTC
J gene: TRBJ2-1; clone size: NA; D gene: TRBD2; V gene: TRBV19; CDR3 protein: CASSVTSGGPNEQFF; CDR3 DNA: TGTGCCAGTAGTGTAACTAGCGGGGGGCCCAATGAGCAGTTCTTC
J gene: TRBJ1-4; clone size: NA; D gene: NA; V gene: TRBV9; CDR3 protein: CASSVGPTTNEKLFF; CDR3 DNA: TGTGCCAGCAGCGTAGGGCCAACAACTAATGAAAAACTGTTTTTT
J gene: TRBJ1-2; clone size: NA; D gene: NA; V gene: TRBV29-1; CDR3 protein: CSVADRIYGYTF; CDR3 DNA: TGCAGCGTTGCGGACAGAATCTATGGCTACACCTTC
J gene: TRBJ1-3; clone size: few; D gene: NA; V gene: TRBV7-8; CDR3 protein: CASSSRRADSFGNTIYF; CDR3 DNA: TGTGCCAGCAGCTCTCGCCGGGCGGACTCTTTTGGAAACACCATATATTTT
J gene: TRBJ2-2; clone size: NA; D gene: NA; V gene: TRBV9; CDR3 protein: CASSPTGWGGELFF; CDR3 DNA: TGTGCCAGCAGCCCAACAGGGTGGGGCGGGGAGCTGTTTTTT
J gene: TRBJ1-1; clone size: NA; D gene: NA; V gene: TRBV19; CDR3 protein: CASILSNTEAFF; CDR3 DNA: TGTGCCAGTATCCTCAGTAACACTGAAGCTTTCTTT
J gene: TRBJ2-4; clone size: few; D gene: NA; V gene: TRBV11-2; CDR3 protein: CASSTVRGRRLNIQYF; CDR3 DNA: TGTGCCAGCAGCACCGTGAGAGGGCGAAGACTGAACATTCAGTACTTC
J gene: TRBJ2-1; clone size: NA; D gene: NA; V gene: TRBV7-3; CDR3 protein: CASSGRPERTHEQFF; CDR3 DNA: TGTGCCAGCTCGGGTCGACCCGAACGAACTCATGAGCAGTTCTTC
J gene: TRBJ2-3; clone size: few; D gene: TRBD2; V gene: TRBV9; CDR3 protein: CASSVGLAGTTDTQYF; CDR3 DNA: TGTGCCAGCAGCGTAGGACTAGCGGGGACCACAGATACGCAGTATTTT
J gene: TRBJ2-1; clone size: NA; D gene: TRBD1; V gene: TRBV28; CDR3 protein: CASSLLGTVIPYEQFF; CDR3 DNA: TGTGCCAGCAGTTTACTAGGGACAGTCATACCCTACGAGCAGTTCTTC